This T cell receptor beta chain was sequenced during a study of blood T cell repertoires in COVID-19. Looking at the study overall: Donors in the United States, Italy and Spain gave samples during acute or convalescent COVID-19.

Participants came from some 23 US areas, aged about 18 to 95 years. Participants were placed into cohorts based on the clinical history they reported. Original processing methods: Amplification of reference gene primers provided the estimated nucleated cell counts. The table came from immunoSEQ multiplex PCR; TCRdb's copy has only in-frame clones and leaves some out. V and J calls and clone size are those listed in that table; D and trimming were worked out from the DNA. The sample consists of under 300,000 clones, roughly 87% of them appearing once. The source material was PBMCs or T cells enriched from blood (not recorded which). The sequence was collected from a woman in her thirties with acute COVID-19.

This chain's CDR3 is CASSIRQGTNEKLFF. In DNA, the CDR3 is TGTGCCAGCAGTATTCGACAGGGGACTAATGAAAAACTGTTTTTT. The J gene is TRBJ1-4, the V gene TRBV27; 8 nucleotides match TRBD1. Germline CDR1 and CDR2: MNHEY and SMNVEV (reference sequence). CDR3 size: 15 residues. J lost 2 bases, V lost 5 bases, and 4 bases had no gene match.